This T cell receptor beta chain was profiled in a study of human T cells and chemical hapten exposure. The ends lost 2 bases at V and 6 bases at J; junction bases unmatched: 8. This CDR3 is built from 16 residues. CDR1 is DFQATT and CDR2 is SNEGSKA in the germline V gene (reference sequence). TCRdb recomputed calls from the RACE reads with MiXCR, one row per CDR3 protein. This table has roughly 100,000 distinct CDR3 sequences, 7% to 10% appearing once. Regarding time point: patch test 2, 6 weeks after DPC sensitization. Indicated treatment: therapeutic diphenylcyclopropenone sensitization with weekly scalp DPC. This clonotype was observed a handful of times.

This sequence joins TRBV20-1 and TRBJ2-2; the match to TRBD1 covers 11 bases. The source material was whole blood, sampled in connection with sensitization to the hapten diphenylcyclopropenone (DPC). This receptor was obtained from a woman aged 40 to 55 with alopecia areata. Some clones in this sample may be carry-over from other donors' samples. CDR3 bases: TGCAGTGCTAGACCTCCGGGACAGGGGGTAGCCGGGGAGCTGTTTTTT. Its protein is CSARPPGQGVAGELFF.